This TCR beta chain was sequenced for a study of shared clonotypes between healthy human individuals (dated by TCRdb to about 2020). Context from the whole study: The cohort included a few men and two women between 18 and 49 years of age. Per donor, three plates each were used for CD4 naive and CD4 memory, two for CD8 naive, and one for CD8 memory. To estimate repertoire size and how much clonotype sharing occurs between individuals, the study deeply sequenced the blood TCR repertoires of 4 to 6 healthy adults. Different laboratories and diverse techniques were used to prepare libraries and sequence TCR repertoires, to increase sequencing depth and limit assay-specific biases. Leukapheresis yielded between about 0.9 and 8.9 billion PBMCs per donor.

A note on this clone: This clone's antigen is unknown. No much larger clone exists at a distance of one base, and base qualities are not known.

Donors were healthy HIV-negative adults with no recently reported acute infections or vaccinations. All donors were Caucasian adults living in Nashville, Tennessee, USA. CD4+ T cells were enriched by magnetic negative selection; naive cells were then positively selected on CD45RA, and the negative fraction formed the memory subset. Blood was collected by leukapheresis, and PBMCs were isolated by Ficoll-Histopaque density gradient centrifugation and then cryopreserved in liquid nitrogen vapor phase. Purity and quantity of every magnetically sorted T cell population were checked by analytical flow cytometry. Genomic DNA was isolated from each sorted fraction and quantified by UV absorbance on a Nanodrop 2000c. Relative to germline, V is missing 6 bases and J is missing 4 bases, with 8 bases of the junction outside any gene match. Per the germline V gene (reference sequence), SEHNR is the CDR1 and FQNEAQ is the CDR2. Measured from the cysteine to the phenylalanine, the CDR3 is 15 residues long. Only the CDR3 DNA is retained, 45 bases long and in frame from the first base.

General study outcomes and caveats: Even with the large sequencing depth, rarefaction of the sorted-subset datasets indicated that sequencing was incomplete. Larger estimated clonotype richness was generally found for naive subsets than for memory subsets. Only blood was sampled, and tissue TCR repertoires likely differ from those in blood. Based on pairwise subsampling, the degree of clonotype sharing among donors was expected to be affected by sequencing depth. Compared with non-shared clonotypes, clonotypes shared by all four sorted-subset donors had higher generation probabilities. Because the study included only a small number of donors, the genetic and exposure-history diversity represented was limited. Across four donors, about 5% of naive CD4, 3% to 3.5% of naive CD8, approximately 2.5% of memory CD4, and about 0.44% of memory CD8 clonotypes were shared.

TCR CDR3 regions were amplified from genomic DNA by multiplex PCR using the deep immunoSEQ assay. Extracted genomic DNA from each cell subset was distributed evenly across all wells of several immunoSEQ 96-well plates, and each plate was treated as a replicate. For sorted subsets, around 200 ng genomic DNA, equal to approximately 30,000 T cell genomes, was loaded into each replicate PCR. The purified libraries were quantified using a Qubit 3.0 fluorometer, sized with a Bioanalyzer 2100, and then quantified again using the KAPA Library Quantification kit. Each immunoSEQ 96-well plate was sequenced on its own single-read 150-cycle Illumina NextSeq 550 flow cell. The paper's data handling went like this. The immunoSEQ output contained only junctional sequences without quality scores, so filtering could not match that applied to full-length reads. Sequences were annotated with PyIR, a Python wrapper for IgBLAST v1.9, using IMGT germline references to assign V/J genes and CDR3. Reads were removed for weak V/J assignments (E-value above 1e-6), missing CDR3, stop codons, out-of-frame junctions, or ambiguous translated residues. V3J clonotypes were defined by identical inferred V gene, J gene, and CDR3 amino acid sequence. Percentage overlap between repertoires was calculated by dividing the number of shared unique clonotypes by the size of the smaller repertoire. Repertoire richness was assessed with RTK rarefaction, the Chao1 estimator, and Recon v2.1 estimates of unobserved clonotypes. For all TCRbeta clonotypes obtained by the gDNA method from a few donors, generation probabilities were computed with OLGA. TCRdb obtained this table from immuneACCESS and retained in-frame rearrangements with V and J assigned. These tables miss some clones; where compared with another copy, unresolved V genes account for less than half of the shortfall, and the remainder is unexplained. D and trimming were read from the DNA, whereas the V and J calls and clone size are those reported in that table. The sample table records 950,000 to 1,100,000 clones; about 74% of these occur just once. The ten largest clones take up about 1.5% of the sample.

The specimen sequenced was memory CD4+ T cells sorted from blood. This sample's cell subset or site label indicates: CD45RA-negative fraction. The chain is assembled from TRBV7-9 and TRBJ2-2; a stretch of 7 junction bases matches TRBD2. The receptor was derived from a man younger than 30 in good health. The CDR3 protein sequence reads: CASSRAGTVTGELFF. The sequence in DNA is TGTGCCAGCAGTAGAGCGGGAACGGTCACCGGGGAGCTGTTTTTT.